A single sample is the source of the 2 T cell receptor beta chains below, sequenced in a study of Graves' ophthalmopathy and Graves' hyperthyroidism. From RNA, the CDR3 regions of TCR beta chains were amplified and sequenced. HTBI-primed first-round RT-PCR preceded second-round multiplex PCR. Via MiXCR, TCRdb re-called the multiplex PCR reads, giving one row per CDR3 protein. The repertoire holds over 200,000 distinct CDR3 sequences, with approximately 29% as singletons. Sequencing was carried out using peripheral blood. Every receptor here comes from a man aged 45-60 years with Graves' ophthalmopathy.

The J gene is TRBJ2-7, the V gene TRBV24-1; 9 nucleotides line up with TRBD1. CDR3 length: 15 amino acids. In germline, CDR1 is KGHDR, CDR2 SFDVKD. The V segment lost 2 bases and the J segment 1 base; nucleotides outside the gene matches: 2. In DNA form, the CDR3 reads TGTGCCACCAGTGATTCCGGGACAGGGTCCTACGAGCAGTACTTC. Amino acid sequence: CATSDSGTGSYEQYF.

V usage is TRBV6-1 and J usage is TRBJ1-5; 8 nucleotides agree with TRBD1. The CDR3 loop spans 14 amino acids. Germline V gene lookup returns CDR1 MNHNS and CDR2 SASEGT. The V and J ends lost 3 bases and 9 bases, in that order; junction bases with no gene match: 7. The CDR3 spells CASSEDRASWPQHF. In nucleotides, the CDR3 is TGTGCCAGCAGTGAGGACAGGGCGTCCTGGCCCCAGCATTTT.